In this sample, the clone carrying this TCR beta chain turned up a few times. This specimen comes from a study of T cell responses to AZD1222 COVID-19 vaccine. The CDR3 is 16 amino acids. Trimming shortened V by 1 base and J by 7 bases, and 17 bases separated the two germline ends. Germline V gives CDR1 SGHDT, CDR2 YYEEEE. Sequencing used immunoSEQ multiplex PCR; TCRdb keeps in-frame clones, though not all of them. The sample lists some 200,000 clones; more than 90% were seen once. This sequence joins TRBV5-6 and TRBJ2-2; perhaps TRBD1 as D (6 bases). The receptor's source is an adult who received the MenACWY meningococcal vaccine as a control. Material: peripheral blood, obtained 28 days after the second dose of the MenACWY control vaccine. CDR3 protein: CASSLIPGTLFGELFF. CDR3 bases: TGTGCCAGCAGCTTGATACCCGGGACACTCTTCGGGGAGCTGTTTTTT.